The clone carrying this T cell receptor (beta chain) was picked up a small number of times. Its target is not known. The data are from a study of shared clonotypes between healthy human individuals. Overall study results and limits: It was only blood that was sampled, and tissue repertoires likely differ.

Study processing details: Filtering differed, since immunoSEQ gave only junction sequences and no quality scores. Sequencing used immunoSEQ multiplex PCR; TCRdb keeps in-frame clones, though not all of them. From that table come the V and J calls and clone size; the DNA was used to work out D and trimming. The sample has approximately 500,000 clones, around 73% seen once. Study donors comprised healthy, HIV-negative adults devoid of recent acute infection or vaccination. CDR1 is SGHTA, CDR2 FQGNSA, per germline. This CDR3 has 13 amino acids. The sequenced material came from PBMCs. The J gene is TRBJ2-5, the V gene TRBV7-2; D unclear. The tail of the sequence fits TRBJ2-7 better, so the J call may be wrong. The source is a woman in her forties in good health. Some clones in this sample may be carry-over from other donors' samples. The CDR3 coding sequence is TGTGCCAGCAGCTTTGCGGCTCCCTACGAGCAGTACTTC. It translates to CASSFAAPYEQYF.